Shown below are 2 T cell receptor beta chains from a single sample sequenced in a study of T cell repertoires in cytomegalovirus infection. MiXCR, applied by TCRdb to the reads, yields one record per CDR3 protein. Of 350,000 to 500,000 distinct CDR3 sequences listed, 31% were seen once; the top ten hold approximately 14%. Sequenced input: PBMCs. The receptors stem from a human donor in good health (CMV status not recorded). Some clones in this sample may be carry-over from other donors' samples.

This chain uses TRBV10-3 with TRBJ1-1, with D maybe TRBD1 (5 bases). Trimming took off 6 bases at V and 1 base at J, with 12 bases between the two ends. Germline-derived CDR1 and CDR2 are ENHRY and SYGVKD. The CDR3 runs 14 residues. DNA for the CDR3: TGTGCCATCAGGGGGGACCGTAGGAACACTGAAGCTTTCTTT. Protein: CAIRGDRRNTEAFF.

The rearrangement links TRBV19 to TRBJ1-5; perhaps TRBD1 as D (5 bases). This CDR3 comprises 16 residues. V lost 6 bases, J lost 1 base, and 16 bases lay in between. CDR1 and CDR2 from the germline V gene are LNHDA and SQIVND (reference sequence). The CDR3 loop is CASRTLGTASNQPQHF. The CDR3 DNA reads as TGTGCCAGTAGAACCTTGGGGACCGCGAGCAATCAGCCCCAGCATTTT.